This T cell receptor (beta chain) was documented in a study of read filtering for tumor transcriptome and immune sequencing. For the study at large: Per sample, TCR-region reads ranged about 4 to 11 million by IR-seq, 85 to 1273 by RNA-seq.

Molecular barcoded adaptors covering alpha/delta and beta/gamma chains were used on roughly 370 ng RNA. TCRdb re-derived calls from the reads in MiXCR, one entry per CDR3 protein. Here the sample spans 42,000 or so distinct CDR3 sequences, about an eighth being singletons. The CDR3 is 16 residues long. Germline V gene sequence: CDR1 SGHVS, CDR2 FQNEAQ. V was clipped by 6 bases and J by 0 bases, with 14 bases between them. In this sample, this clonotype turned up many times. The antigen is not known. Study conclusions and caveats: This fraction held mixed bone marrow immune cells after CD138-negative sorting.

Sequenced input: a population of CD138-negative cells sorted from bone marrow. The source is a donor aged 40 or older with multiple myeloma. The chain is built from TRBV7-8 and TRBJ2-2; D is perhaps TRBD1 (6 bases). Written as DNA, the CDR3 is TGTGCCAGCAGACAAATGGGACACTCGAACACCGGGGAGCTGTTTTTT. Its protein product is CASRQMGHSNTGELFF.